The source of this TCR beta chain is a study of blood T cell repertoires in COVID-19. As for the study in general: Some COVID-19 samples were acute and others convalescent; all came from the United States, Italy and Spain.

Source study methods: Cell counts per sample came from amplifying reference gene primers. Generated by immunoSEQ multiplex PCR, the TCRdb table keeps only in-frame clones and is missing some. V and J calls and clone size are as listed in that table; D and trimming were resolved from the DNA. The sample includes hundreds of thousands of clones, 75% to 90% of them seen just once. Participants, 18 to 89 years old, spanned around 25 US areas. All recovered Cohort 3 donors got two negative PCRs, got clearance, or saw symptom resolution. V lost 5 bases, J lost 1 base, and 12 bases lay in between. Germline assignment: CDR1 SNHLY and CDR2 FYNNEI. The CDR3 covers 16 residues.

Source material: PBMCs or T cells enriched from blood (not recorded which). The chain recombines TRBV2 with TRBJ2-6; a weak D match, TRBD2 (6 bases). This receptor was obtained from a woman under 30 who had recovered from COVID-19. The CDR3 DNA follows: TGTGCCAGCAGTTCTCGGGGGAGGTCTGGGGCCAACGTCCTGACTTTC. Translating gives CASSSRGRSGANVLTF. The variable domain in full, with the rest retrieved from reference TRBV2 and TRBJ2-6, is EPEVTQTPSHQVTQMGQEVILRCVPISNHLYFYWYRQILGQKVEFLVSFYNNEISEKSEIFDDQFSVERPDGSNFTLKIRSTKLEDSAMYFCASSSRGRSGANVLTFGAGSRLTVL.